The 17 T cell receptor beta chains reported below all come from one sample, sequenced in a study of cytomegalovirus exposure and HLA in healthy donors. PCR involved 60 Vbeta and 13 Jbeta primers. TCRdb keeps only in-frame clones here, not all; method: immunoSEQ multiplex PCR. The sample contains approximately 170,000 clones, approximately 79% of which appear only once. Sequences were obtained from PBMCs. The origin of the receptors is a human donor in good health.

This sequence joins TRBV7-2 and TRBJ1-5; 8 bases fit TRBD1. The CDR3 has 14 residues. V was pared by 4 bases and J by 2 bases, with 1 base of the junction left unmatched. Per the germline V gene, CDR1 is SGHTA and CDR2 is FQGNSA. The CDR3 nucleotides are TGTGCCAGCAGCTCGGACAGGGGCAATCAGCCCCAGCATTTT. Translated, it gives CASSSDRGNQPQHF.

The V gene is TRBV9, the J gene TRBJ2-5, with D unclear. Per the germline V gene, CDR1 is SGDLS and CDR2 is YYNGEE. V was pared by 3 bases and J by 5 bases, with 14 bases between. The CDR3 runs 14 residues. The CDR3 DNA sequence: TGTGCCAGCAGCGCCAAGACCTCGCGGGAGACCCAGTACTTC. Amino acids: CASSAKTSRETQYF.

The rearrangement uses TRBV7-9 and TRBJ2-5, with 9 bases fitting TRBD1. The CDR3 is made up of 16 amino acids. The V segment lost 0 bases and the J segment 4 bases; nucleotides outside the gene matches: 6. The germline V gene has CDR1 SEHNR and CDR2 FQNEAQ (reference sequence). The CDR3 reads CASSLAVQGAGETQYF. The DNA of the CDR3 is TGTGCCAGCAGCTTAGCGGTACAGGGGGCCGGAGAGACCCAGTACTTC.

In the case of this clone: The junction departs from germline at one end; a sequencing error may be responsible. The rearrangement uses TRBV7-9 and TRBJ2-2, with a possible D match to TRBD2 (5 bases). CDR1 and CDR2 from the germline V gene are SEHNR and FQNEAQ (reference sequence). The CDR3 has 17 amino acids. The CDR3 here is CSSSLALSSQNTGELFF. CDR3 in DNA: TGTTCCAGCAGCTTAGCGCTTAGTAGCCAGAACACCGGGGAGCTGTTTTTT.

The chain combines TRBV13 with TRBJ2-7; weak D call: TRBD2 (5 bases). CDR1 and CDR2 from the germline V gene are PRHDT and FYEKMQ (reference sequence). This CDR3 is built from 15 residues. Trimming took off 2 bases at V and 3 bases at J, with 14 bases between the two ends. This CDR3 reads CASSLRGRAGYEQYF. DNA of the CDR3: TGTGCCAGCAGCTTACGCGGGCGGGCCGGCTACGAGCAGTACTTC.

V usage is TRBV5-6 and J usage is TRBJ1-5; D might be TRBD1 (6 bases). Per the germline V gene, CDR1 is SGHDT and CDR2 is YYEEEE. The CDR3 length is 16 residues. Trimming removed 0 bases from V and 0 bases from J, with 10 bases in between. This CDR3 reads CASSLAQGYSNQPQHF. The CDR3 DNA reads TGTGCCAGCAGCTTGGCACAGGGTTATAGCAATCAGCCCCAGCATTTT. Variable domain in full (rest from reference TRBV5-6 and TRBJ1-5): DAGVTQSPTHLIKTRGQQVTLRCSPKSGHDTVSWYQQALGQGPQFIFQYYEEEERQRGNFPDRFSGHQFPNYSSELNVNALLLGDSALYLCASSLAQGYSNQPQHFGDGTRLSIL.

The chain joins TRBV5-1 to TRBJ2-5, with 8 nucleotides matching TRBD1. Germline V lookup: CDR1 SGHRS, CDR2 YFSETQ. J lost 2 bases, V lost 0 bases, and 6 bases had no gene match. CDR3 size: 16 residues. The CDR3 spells CASSLAGDRTQETQYF. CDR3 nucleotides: TGCGCCAGCAGCTTGGCGGGGGACAGGACACAAGAGACCCAGTACTTC. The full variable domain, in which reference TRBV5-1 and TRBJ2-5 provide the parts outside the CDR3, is KAGVTQTPRYLIKTRGQQVTLSCSPISGHRSVSWYQQTPGQGLQFLFEYFSETQRNKGNFPGRFSGRQFSNSRSEMNVSTLELGDSALYLCASSLAGDRTQETQYFGPGTRLLVL.

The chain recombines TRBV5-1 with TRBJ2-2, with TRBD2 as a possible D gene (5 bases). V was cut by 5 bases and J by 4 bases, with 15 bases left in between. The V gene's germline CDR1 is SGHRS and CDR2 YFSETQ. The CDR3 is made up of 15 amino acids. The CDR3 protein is CASSYEAEVTGELFF. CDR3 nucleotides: TGCGCCAGCAGTTACGAAGCGGAGGTCACCGGGGAGCTGTTTTTT.

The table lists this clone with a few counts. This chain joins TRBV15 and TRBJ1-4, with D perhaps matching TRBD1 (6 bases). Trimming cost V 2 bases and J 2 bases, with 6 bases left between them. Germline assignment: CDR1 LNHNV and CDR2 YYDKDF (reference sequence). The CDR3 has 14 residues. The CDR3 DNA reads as TGTGCCACCAGCAGACAGGGGACTAATGAAAAACTGTTTTTT. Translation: CATSRQGTNEKLFF.

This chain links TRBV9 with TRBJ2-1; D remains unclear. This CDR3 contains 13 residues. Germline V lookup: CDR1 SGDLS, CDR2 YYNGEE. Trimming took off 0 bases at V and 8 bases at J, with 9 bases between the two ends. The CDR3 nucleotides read TGTGCCAGCAGCGTAGGGTACAGCCATGAGCAGTTCTTC. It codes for CASSVGYSHEQFF.

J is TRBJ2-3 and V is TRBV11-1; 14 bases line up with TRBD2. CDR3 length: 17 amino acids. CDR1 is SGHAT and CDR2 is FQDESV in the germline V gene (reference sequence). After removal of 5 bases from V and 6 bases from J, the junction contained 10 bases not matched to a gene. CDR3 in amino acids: CASSGPRTSGGRDTQYF. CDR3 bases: TGTGCCAGCAGCGGCCCTAGGACTAGCGGGGGGAGGGATACGCAGTATTTT.

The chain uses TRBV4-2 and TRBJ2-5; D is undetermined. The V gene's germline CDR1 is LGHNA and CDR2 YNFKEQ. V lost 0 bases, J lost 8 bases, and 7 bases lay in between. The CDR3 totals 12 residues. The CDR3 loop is CASSQDTGTQYF. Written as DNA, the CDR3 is TGTGCCAGCAGCCAAGATACCGGTACCCAGTACTTC.

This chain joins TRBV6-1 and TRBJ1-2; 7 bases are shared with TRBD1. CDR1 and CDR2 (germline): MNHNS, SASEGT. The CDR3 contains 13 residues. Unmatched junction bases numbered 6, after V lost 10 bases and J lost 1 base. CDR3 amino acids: CAILDRYNYGYTF. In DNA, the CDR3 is TGTGCCATCCTGGACAGGTATAACTATGGCTACACCTTC.

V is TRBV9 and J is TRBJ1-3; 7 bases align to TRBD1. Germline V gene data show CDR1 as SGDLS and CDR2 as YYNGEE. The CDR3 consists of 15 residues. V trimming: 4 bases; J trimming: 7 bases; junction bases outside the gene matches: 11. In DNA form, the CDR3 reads TGTGCCAGCAGCCTTAACCCGACAGGGCGCAACACCATATATTTT. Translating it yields CASSLNPTGRNTIYF.

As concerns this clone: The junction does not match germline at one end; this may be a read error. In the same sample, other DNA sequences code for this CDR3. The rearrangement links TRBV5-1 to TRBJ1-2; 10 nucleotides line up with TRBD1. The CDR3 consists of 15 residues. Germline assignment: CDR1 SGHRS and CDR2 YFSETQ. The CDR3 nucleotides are TGTGCCAGCAGCCCGAACCGGGACAGGGGAGATGGCTACACCTTC. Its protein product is CASSPNRDRGDGYTF.

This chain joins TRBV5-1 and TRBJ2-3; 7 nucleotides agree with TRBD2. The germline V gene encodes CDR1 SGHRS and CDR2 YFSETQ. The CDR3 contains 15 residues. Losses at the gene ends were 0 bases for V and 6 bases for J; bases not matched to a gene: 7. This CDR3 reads CASSLGTRQRDTQYF. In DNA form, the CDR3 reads TGCGCCAGCAGCTTGGGGACTAGGCAGCGGGATACGCAGTATTTT. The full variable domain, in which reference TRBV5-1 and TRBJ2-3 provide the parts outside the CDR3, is KAGVTQTPRYLIKTRGQQVTLSCSPISGHRSVSWYQQTPGQGLQFLFEYFSETQRNKGNFPGRFSGRQFSNSRSEMNVSTLELGDSALYLCASSLGTRQRDTQYFGPGTRLTVL.

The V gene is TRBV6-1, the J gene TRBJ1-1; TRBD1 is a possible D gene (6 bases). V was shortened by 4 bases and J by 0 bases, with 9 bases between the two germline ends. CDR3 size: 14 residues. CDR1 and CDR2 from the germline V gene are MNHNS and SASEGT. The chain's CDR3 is CASSVAGVNTEAFF. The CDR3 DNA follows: TGTGCCAGCAGTGTTGCAGGGGTGAACACTGAAGCTTTCTTT.